The 17 T cell receptor beta chains presented below share a single source sample, sequenced in a study of blood T cell repertoires in COVID-19. Using immunoSEQ multiplex PCR, the repertoire was profiled, and TCRdb retains in-frame clones only, with some absent. The top ten hold 20% to 30% of the sample, which has 150,000 to 200,000 clones, about 87% seen once. The material sequenced was peripheral blood. The receptors derive from a man aged 55-75 years with acute or convalescent COVID-19.

This clone occurred a few times. The chain joins TRBV4-2 to TRBJ2-3; the match to TRBD2 covers 8 bases. The CDR3 contains 16 residues. After removal of 3 bases from V and 6 bases from J, the junction contained 11 bases not matched to a gene. CDR1 is LGHNA and CDR2 is YNFKEQ in the germline V gene. The CDR3 loop is CASSQVSGTGIDTQYF. In DNA, the CDR3 is TGTGCCAGCAGCCAGGTTAGCGGGACCGGGATTGATACGCAGTATTTT.

CDR3 coding DNA: TGTGCCAGCAGCCCTTTGAGTACTGAAGCTTTCTTT. This gives the protein CASSPLSTEAFF. The chain combines TRBV14 with TRBJ1-1, with D unresolved. Germline CDR1 SGHDN, CDR2 FVKESK. The CDR3 is 12 residues long. V was trimmed by 4 bases and J by 5 bases, leaving 8 bases between them.

The chain recombines TRBV7-8 with TRBJ2-1; 10 nucleotides match TRBD2. The CDR3 loop spans 16 amino acids. J gave up 3 bases and V 5 bases, and 7 bases lay outside the gene matches. The germline CDR1 and CDR2 sequences are SGHVS and FQNEAQ. This CDR3 is CASSLGLAAIYNEQFF. The CDR3 DNA follows: TGTGCCAGCAGCCTCGGACTAGCGGCTATCTACAATGAGCAGTTCTTC.

The chain uses TRBV30 and TRBJ1-2; 9 nucleotides align to TRBD1. The CDR3 contains 15 residues. J gave up 4 bases and V 1 base, and 7 bases lay outside the gene matches. Per the germline V gene, CDR1 is GTSNPN and CDR2 is SVGIG (reference sequence). The CDR3 reads CAWSAPNRGLYGYTF. Written as DNA, the CDR3 is TGTGCCTGGAGTGCCCCAAACAGGGGGCTCTATGGCTACACCTTC.

The chain links TRBV6-5 to TRBJ1-6; D possibly corresponds to TRBD1 (5 bases). Germline V gene sequence: CDR1 MNHEY, CDR2 SVGAGI. Trimming left V 6 bases short and J 5 bases short, with 11 bases between. The CDR3 spans 14 residues. The CDR3 region is CASSVGQDNSPLHF. The CDR3 DNA follows: TGTGCCAGCAGCGTGGGGCAGGATAATTCACCCCTCCACTTT.

The chain employs TRBV2 and TRBJ1-1, with unresolved D. Germline values: CDR1 SNHLY, CDR2 FYNNEI. CDR3 size: 12 residues. The V end lost 7 bases, the J end lost 1 base, and 7 bases lay between the germline ends. DNA for the CDR3: TGTGCCAGCATCCGAGAGAACACTGAAGCTTTCTTT. Protein: CASIRENTEAFF.

This chain links TRBV6-1 with TRBJ1-2; TRBD1 agrees at 10 bases. Looked up from germline, CDR1 is MNHNS and CDR2 is SASEGT. There are 17 residues in the CDR3. V lost 1 base and J lost 6; bases outside the gene matches: 11. The CDR3 here is CASSEDGTGAQKDGYTF. The CDR3 DNA is TGTGCCAGCAGTGAAGATGGGACAGGGGCGCAAAAAGATGGCTACACCTTC.

Turning to this clone: Other DNA sequences in the same sample also yield this CDR3. This sequence joins TRBV18 and TRBJ1-1, with a weak D call TRBD1 (6 bases). This CDR3 has 13 residues. V was trimmed by 5 bases and J by 1 base, leaving 8 bases between them. The germline gives CDR1 KGHSH, CDR2 LQKENI. The CDR3 loop reads CASSGQKNTEAFF. CDR3 coding DNA: TGTGCCAGCTCAGGACAGAAGAACACTGAAGCTTTCTTT. Looking up the rest from reference TRBV18 and TRBJ1-1 gives the full variable domain: NAGVMQNPRHLVRRRGQEARLRCSPMKGHSHVYWYRQLPEEGLKFMVYLQKENIIDESGMPKERFSAEFPKEGPSILRIQQVVRGDSAAYFCASSGQKNTEAFFGQGTRLTVV.

The rearrangement joins TRBV29-1 to TRBJ2-1; 11 bases line up with TRBD1. Germline CDR1 reads SQVTM; CDR2 reads ANQGSEA. V lost 6 bases to trimming and J lost 0 bases; unmatched junction nucleotides: 22. The CDR3 is made up of 21 amino acids. The chain's CDR3 is CSVEDRGPKGSPRASYNEQFF. The CDR3 region has the DNA TGCAGCGTCGAGGACAGGGGGCCTAAGGGTAGCCCCCGAGCCTCCTACAATGAGCAGTTCTTC.

The J gene is TRBJ2-3, the V gene TRBV6-2 or TRBV6-3; 10 bases line up with TRBD2. The trim removed 6 bases at V and 2 bases at J, leaving 14 bases unmatched. The CDR3 is 18 residues long. Germline CDR1 and CDR2: MNHEY and SVGEGT. The CDR3, as DNA: TGTGCCAGCAGCCTGAAGGAACGGCTAGCGGGGGACACAGATACGCAGTATTTT. This translates into CASSLKERLAGDTDTQYF.

J is TRBJ1-2 and V is TRBV7-9, with TRBD1 identical over 7 bases. Germline CDR1 is SEHNR and CDR2 is FQNEAQ (reference sequence). This CDR3 has 14 residues. The junction had 3 bases not matched to a gene; V was cut back by 1 base and J by 4 bases. This CDR3 reads CASSLGGQLYGYTF. The DNA of the CDR3 is TGTGCCAGCAGCTTAGGGGGACAGCTCTATGGCTACACCTTC. The complete variable domain, with remaining parts taken from reference TRBV7-9 and TRBJ1-2, reads DTGVSQNPRHKITKRGQNVTFRCDPISEHNRLYWYRQTLGQGPEFLTYFQNEAQLEKSRLLSDRFSAERPKGSFSTLEIQRTEQGDSAMYLCASSLGGQLYGYTFGSGTRLTVV.

The V and J genes are TRBV29-1 and TRBJ2-3; 8 nucleotides align to TRBD1. Trimming cost V 6 bases and J 6 bases; bases outside gene matches: 11. There are 14 residues in the CDR3. Germline V lookup: CDR1 SQVTM, CDR2 ANQGSEA. The CDR3 sequence: CSVVGTGVWDTQYF. The CDR3 nucleotides read TGCAGCGTCGTCGGGACAGGAGTTTGGGATACGCAGTATTTT.

The chain links TRBV6-4 to TRBJ2-2; no clear D gene. The CDR3 runs to 13 residues. V was shortened by 4 bases and J by 7 bases, with 10 bases between the two germline ends. The germline gives CDR1 MRHNA, CDR2 SNTAGT. The CDR3: CASSASGGGELFF. CDR3 coding DNA: TGTGCCAGCAGTGCCTCAGGCGGCGGGGAGCTGTTTTTT.

The gene calls are TRBV6-5 and TRBJ1-6, with 10 bases aligning to TRBD1. Germline-derived CDR1 and CDR2 are MNHEY and SVGAGI. The CDR3 has 16 residues. With V trimmed by 2 bases and J by 7 bases, 5 bases remained unmatched. CDR3 coding DNA: TGTGCCAGCAGTTACAGTAGGGGACAGGGGAATTCACCCCTCCACTTT. Its translation: CASSYSRGQGNSPLHF.

The genes are TRBV11-2 and TRBJ1-1; D not resolved. In germline, CDR1 is SGHAT, CDR2 FQNNGV. Trimming cost V 4 bases and J 4 bases, with 10 bases left between them. The CDR3 contains 13 residues. The CDR3 DNA follows: TGTGCCAGCAGCTCAGGACGGGGCACTGAAGCTTTCTTT. Translation: CASSSGRGTEAFF.

J is TRBJ2-3 and V is TRBV5-4, with a possible D match to TRBD2 (6 bases). The V gene's germline CDR1 is SGHNT and CDR2 YYREEE (reference sequence). This CDR3 spans 16 amino acids. Trimming stripped 1 base from V and 2 bases from J, with 14 bases between. The CDR3 region has the DNA TGTGCCAGCAGCTTGTTAGGCGGGACGATCACAGATACGCAGTATTTT. Translated: CASSLLGGTITDTQYF.

The rearrangement links TRBV27 to TRBJ2-5; 10 bases align to TRBD1. Losses at the gene ends were 5 bases for V and 3 bases for J; bases not matched to a gene: 6. The germline V gene has CDR1 MNHEY and CDR2 SMNVEV (reference sequence). There are 15 residues in the CDR3. CDR3 in DNA: TGTGCCAGCAGTCCAGGGACAGGGGAAGAAGAGACCCAGTACTTC. As protein: CASSPGTGEEETQYF.